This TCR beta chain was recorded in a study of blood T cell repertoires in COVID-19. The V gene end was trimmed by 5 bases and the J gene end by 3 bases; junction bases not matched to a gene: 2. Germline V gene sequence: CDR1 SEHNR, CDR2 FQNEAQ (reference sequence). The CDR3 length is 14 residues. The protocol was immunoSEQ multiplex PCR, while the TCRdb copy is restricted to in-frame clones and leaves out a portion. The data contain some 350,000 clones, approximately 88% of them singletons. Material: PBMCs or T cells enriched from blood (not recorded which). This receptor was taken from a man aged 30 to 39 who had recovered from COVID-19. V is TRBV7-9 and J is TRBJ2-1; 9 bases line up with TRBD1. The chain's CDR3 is CASSRDRVYNEQFF. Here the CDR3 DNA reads TGTGCCAGCAGCCGGGACAGGGTCTACAATGAGCAGTTCTTC. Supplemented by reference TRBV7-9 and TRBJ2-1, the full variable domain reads DTGVSQNPRHKITKRGQNVTFRCDPISEHNRLYWYRQTLGQGPEFLTYFQNEAQLEKSRLLSDRFSAERPKGSFSTLEIQRTEQGDSAMYLCASSRDRVYNEQFFGPGTRLTVL.